This T cell receptor beta chain derives from a study of blood T cell repertoires in COVID-19. The overall study: Samples representing acute and convalescent COVID-19 were sourced from the United States, Italy and Spain. In each case, the material was cDNA or gDNA derived from T cells, B-cell-depleted T cells, or PBMCs.

In the source study's methods: Counts of nucleated cells, estimated from reference gene primer amplification, were obtained. Method: immunoSEQ multiplex PCR; TCRdb's copy keeps in-frame clones and lacks some. From that table come the V and J calls and clone size; the DNA was used to work out D and trimming. Here the sample spans fewer than 200,000 clones, about 87% being singletons. Germline V gene lookup returns CDR1 LGHDT and CDR2 YNNKEL (reference sequence). Trimming removed 0 bases from V and 4 bases from J; junction bases left unmatched: 12. The CDR3 loop spans 20 amino acids. Sequences were obtained from peripheral blood. This clonotype was obtained from a man aged 40-49 years with active or convalescent COVID-19. The J gene is TRBJ2-2, the V gene TRBV3-1 (or the pseudogene TRBV3-2); 12 bases are a match to TRBD2. CDR3 region: CASSQEALAGGPSGTGELFF. The CDR3 DNA reads as TGTGCCAGCAGCCAAGAAGCGCTAGCGGGGGGGCCGTCGGGCACCGGGGAGCTGTTTTTT.